Below, 24 T cell receptor beta chains from the same sample are listed, as sequenced in a study of T cell responses to AZD1222 COVID-19 vaccine. Measured with immunoSEQ multiplex PCR; TCRdb has only the in-frame clones, and not every one. The sample consists of more than 150,000 clones, 85% to 90% of them appearing once. Here the sequenced sample was peripheral blood, taken on day 0 of AZD1222 vaccination. The receptors were gathered from an adult in good health.

A single count supports this clone. The DNA for the CDR3 is TGCGCCAGCAGCCAAGAAGACGTCTCGGAGAAGAGCTCTGGAAACACCATATATTTT. Translating it yields CASSQEDVSEKSSGNTIYF. The V gene is TRBV4-3, the J gene TRBJ1-3; D ambiguous. The CDR3 is 19 amino acids. The germline gives CDR1 LGHNA, CDR2 YSLEER. V was cut by 0 bases and J by 0 bases, with 18 bases left in between.

J is TRBJ1-5 and V is TRBV7-8, with D hard to call. The CDR3 consists of 14 residues. Trimming stripped 2 bases from V and 1 base from J, with 6 bases between. The germline V gene encodes CDR1 SGHVS and CDR2 FQNEAQ. The CDR3 nucleotides read TGTGCCAGCAGCTTAATGCGAAGCAATCAGCCCCAGCATTTT. Translating it yields CASSLMRSNQPQHF.

The chain couples TRBV7-9 to TRBJ1-2; 8 nucleotides align to TRBD1. Germline CDR1 reads SEHNR; CDR2 reads FQNEAQ (reference sequence). This CDR3 region has 14 residues. Trimming at V came to 5 bases and at J to 3 bases, leaving 5 bases not matched to a gene. This CDR3 reads CASSVGQAHYGYTF. The DNA of the CDR3 is TGTGCCAGCAGCGTGGGACAGGCGCACTATGGCTACACCTTC.

Here the CDR3 reads CASSGGLGQETQYF. CDR3 DNA: TGCGCCAGCAGCGGCGGACTAGGGCAAGAGACCCAGTACTTC. The rearrangement links TRBV5-1 to TRBJ2-5, with 7 bases matching TRBD2. The CDR3 contains 14 residues. Germline V CDR1 and CDR2: SGHRS, YFSETQ. V gave up 4 bases and J gave up 2 bases; unmatched junction bases: 5.

The chain is built from TRBV5-6 and TRBJ1-5, with 7 bases matching TRBD1. The CDR3 runs to 15 residues. The trim removed 0 bases at V and 3 bases at J, leaving 3 bases unmatched. Germline-derived CDR1 and CDR2 are SGHDT and YYEEEE. In nucleotides, the CDR3 is TGTGCCAGCAGCTTGGGGGACAGAGACAATCAGCCCCAGCATTTT. This codes for CASSLGDRDNQPQHF.

This chain uses TRBV30 with TRBJ1-4, with D maybe TRBD1 (5 bases). The germline V gene encodes CDR1 GTSNPN and CDR2 SVGIG (reference sequence). V shed 2 bases and J shed 8 bases, with 12 bases lying between them. The CDR3 loop spans 13 amino acids. CDR3 region: CAWSRDPQEKLFF. The CDR3 DNA is TGTGCCTGGAGTAGGGACCCCCAAGAAAAACTGTTTTTT. Looking up the rest from reference TRBV30 and TRBJ1-4 gives the full variable domain: SQTIHQWPATLVQPVGSPLSLECTVEGTSNPNLYWYRQAAGRGLQLLFYSVGIGQISSEVPQNLSASRPQDRQFILSSKKLLLSDSGFYLCAWSRDPQEKLFFGSGTQLSVL.

This clone was recorded once. J is TRBJ1-5 and V is TRBV9, with D perhaps TRBD1 (5 bases). CDR1 is SGDLS, CDR2 YYNGEE, per germline. V was pared by 3 bases and J by 1 base, with 11 bases between. The CDR3 extends over 15 amino acids. DNA for the CDR3: TGTGCCAGCAGCGAAACCGGGGCGAGCAATCAGCCCCAGCATTTT. Encoded protein: CASSETGASNQPQHF.

The gene calls are TRBV3-1 (or the pseudogene TRBV3-2) and TRBJ2-1; TRBD2 matches 13 bases. Germline CDR1 LGHDT, CDR2 YNNKEL (reference sequence). This CDR3 has 16 amino acids. V lost 1 base to trimming and J lost 9 bases; unmatched junction nucleotides: 6. CDR3: CASSQGWTSGGSEQFF. Written as DNA, the CDR3 is TGTGCCAGCAGCCAAGGATGGACTAGCGGGGGTAGTGAGCAGTTCTTC.

The chain combines TRBV30 with TRBJ1-5; possibly TRBD1 for D (5 bases). The CDR3 is 13 amino acids. CDR1 and CDR2 (germline): GTSNPN, SVGIG (reference sequence). V was shortened by 0 bases and J by 7 bases, with 10 bases between the two germline ends. The CDR3 DNA follows: TGTGCCTGGAGTGTACTGCGGGGGCAGCCCCAGCATTTT. It yields the protein CAWSVLRGQPQHF. Supplemented by reference TRBV30 and TRBJ1-5, the full variable domain reads SQTIHQWPATLVQPVGSPLSLECTVEGTSNPNLYWYRQAAGRGLQLLFYSVGIGQISSEVPQNLSASRPQDRQFILSSKKLLLSDSGFYLCAWSVLRGQPQHFGDGTRLSIL.

The V and J genes are TRBV9 and TRBJ1-2; D is uncertain. The CDR3 is made up of 11 amino acids. V lost 10 bases and J 4 bases, leaving 11 bases between the germline ends. Germline assignment: CDR1 SGDLS and CDR2 YYNGEE. The CDR3 here is CAFPGGYGYTF. The CDR3 nucleotides are TGTGCCTTCCCCGGTGGCTATGGCTACACCTTC.

The chain carries TRBV6-6 and TRBJ1-1; 7 nucleotides agree with TRBD1. The J segment lost 1 base and the V segment lost 7 bases, leaving 6 bases of the junction unmatched. The CDR3 spans 14 residues. Germline V gene data show CDR1 as MNHNY and CDR2 as SVGAGI (reference sequence). CDR3 nucleotide sequence: TGTGCCAGCATCCAAACAGGGGCGAACACTGAAGCTTTCTTT. Protein sequence: CASIQTGANTEAFF.

Only one count was recorded for this clone. The chain uses TRBV30 and TRBJ1-2; the D is unclear. Germline CDR1 is GTSNPN and CDR2 is SVGIG (reference sequence). CDR3 length equals 13 residues. Trimming left V 3 bases short and J 6 bases short, with 14 bases between. The CDR3 reads CAWRRKGQHGYTF. Written as DNA, the CDR3 is TGTGCCTGGAGGAGGAAAGGGCAGCATGGCTACACCTTC.

The chain employs TRBV29-1 and TRBJ2-7; weak D call: TRBD1 (5 bases). CDR1 and CDR2 from the germline V gene are SQVTM and ANQGSEA. Trimming took off 3 bases at V and 2 bases at J, with 8 bases between the two ends. This CDR3 has 12 residues. CDR3: CSVETDTYEQYF. For the CDR3, the DNA is TGCAGCGTTGAGACAGATACCTACGAGCAGTACTTC.

This chain uses TRBV9 with TRBJ1-5; TRBD1 matches at 7 bases. Germline V gives CDR1 SGDLS, CDR2 YYNGEE. The CDR3 covers 15 residues. V trimming: 5 bases; J trimming: 4 bases; junction bases outside the gene matches: 9. CDR3: CASSLGGFGNQPQHF. The CDR3 DNA is TGTGCCAGCAGTTTAGGGGGCTTCGGAAATCAGCCCCAGCATTTT.

The CDR3 nucleotides read TGTGCCAGCAGCTTAGGAGCCCCGAGGAGGGGGGCGCTAAGGAATGAGCAGTTCTTC. Residues: CASSLGAPRRGALRNEQFF. J is TRBJ2-1 and V is TRBV11-3, with D perhaps TRBD1 or TRBD2 (6 bases each). Trimming took 1 base from V and 7 from J, leaving 26 bases between them. The CDR3 covers 19 residues. Germline CDR1 SGHNT, CDR2 YENEEA.

The J gene is TRBJ1-4, the V gene TRBV29-1, with a tentative D call TRBD1 (6 bases). The V and J ends lost 6 bases and 4 bases respectively, with 12 bases between them. The CDR3 runs to 13 residues. Germline V gene lookup returns CDR1 SQVTM and CDR2 ANQGSEA. CDR3 DNA sequence: TGCAGCGTGATACAGGGAGTTAATGAAAAACTGTTTTTT. Protein: CSVIQGVNEKLFF.

To note about this clone: Other DNA sequences in this sample translate to the same CDR3. This chain connects TRBV18 to TRBJ1-5; unclear D gene. The germline V gene has CDR1 KGHSH and CDR2 LQKENI. This CDR3 has 13 amino acids. Trimming shortened V by 3 bases and J by 5 bases, and 8 bases separated the two germline ends. The CDR3 spells CASSPGEDQPQHF. CDR3 nucleotides: TGTGCCAGCTCACCGGGTGAGGATCAGCCCCAGCATTTT.

This clone was recorded many times. V gene TRBV6-5 combines with J gene TRBJ2-5, with D unresolved. V was trimmed by 8 bases and J by 1 base, leaving 5 bases between them. CDR3 length equals 11 residues. CDR1 and CDR2 (germline): MNHEY, SVGAGI. In DNA form, the CDR3 reads TGTGCCAGCGCGGCCCAAGAGACCCAGTACTTC. Protein product: CASAAQETQYF.

As DNA, the CDR3 is TGTGCCATTTCACAGGGTGTCTCTGGAAACACCATATATTTT. It specifies CAISQGVSGNTIYF. J is TRBJ1-3 and V is TRBV10-3; a possible D gene is TRBD1 (6 bases). V was pared by 9 bases and J by 0 bases, with 12 bases between. CDR1 is ENHRY, CDR2 SYGVKD, per germline. This CDR3 comprises 14 residues.

The chain carries TRBV7-2 and TRBJ2-7; 8 bases fit TRBD2. Germline V CDR1 and CDR2: SGHTA, FQGNSA. Germline trimming cut 3 bases from V and 7 bases from J; bases unmatched to any gene: 5. This CDR3 is 13 amino acids long. The CDR3 nucleotides are TGTGCCAGCAGCTTTTTGGTAGCGGGAGAGCAGTACTTC. Its translation: CASSFLVAGEQYF.

The V call is TRBV27, the J call TRBJ2-1, with 9 bases that match TRBD1. Trimming at V came to 4 bases and at J to 7 bases, leaving 14 bases not matched to a gene. The CDR3 has 17 amino acids. Germline V gene sequence: CDR1 MNHEY, CDR2 SMNVEV (reference sequence). The CDR3 DNA reads as TGTGCCAGCAGTTCTCCACACAGGGGGCAGGGTAGGAATGAGCAGTTCTTC. This gives the protein CASSSPHRGQGRNEQFF.

The rearrangement links TRBV4-1 to TRBJ2-5; D is undetermined. This CDR3 has 16 amino acids. From germline, CDR1 is MGHRA and CDR2 YSYEKL. With 0 bases removed from V and 1 base from J, the gap between germline ends came to 12 bases. CDR3 bases: TGCGCCAGCAGCCAAGATGCGAGTCAAACCCAAGAGACCCAGTACTTC. It codes for CASSQDASQTQETQYF.

This clone was counted a few times. The chain couples TRBV30 to TRBJ2-3, with 14 bases fitting TRBD2. The germline gives CDR1 GTSNPN, CDR2 SVGIG (reference sequence). CDR3 length: 15 amino acids. The trim removed 1 base at V and 4 bases at J, leaving 1 base unmatched. The CDR3 nucleotides read TGTGCCTGGAGTGGGGGACTAGCGGGAGCAGATACGCAGTATTTT. Protein: CAWSGGLAGADTQYF.

The chain carries TRBV7-7 and TRBJ2-5; 10 bases map to TRBD1. The CDR3 has 16 residues. Germline V gene sequence: CDR1 SSHAT, CDR2 FNYEAQ (reference sequence). V was pared by 5 bases and J by 5 bases, with 11 bases of the junction left unmatched. CDR3 sequence (DNA): TGTGCCAGCAGCCCCATCCGGGACAGGGGTAGGGAGACCCAGTACTTC. Residues: CASSPIRDRGRETQYF.